This note documents a single T cell receptor (beta chain) sequence. Trimming pared 3 bases from V and 2 bases from J, leaving 7 bases between. Germline CDR1 and CDR2: SNHLY and FYNNEI. There are 13 residues in the CDR3. Patients of the Seattle cohort, enrolled during active infection, were followed longitudinally. This sample was taken from a study of blood T cell repertoires in COVID-19. Original data processing: Reference gene primers were amplified, and this amplification served to estimate nucleated cell counts. This table comes from immunoSEQ multiplex PCR, and its TCRdb copy is limited to in-frame clones, with some not included. V and J calls and clone size are copied from that table; D and trimming were computed from the DNA. The sample contains 50,000 or so clones, roughly four fifths of which appear only once.

This sequence joins TRBV2 and TRBJ1-1, with TRBD1 as a possible D gene (5 bases). This clonotype was sampled from an elderly man with COVID-19, enrolled during active disease. Sequenced: peripheral blood. The CDR3 nucleotides are TGTGCCAGCAGTGATCAGGGTAACACTGAAGCTTTCTTT. As protein: CASSDQGNTEAFF.